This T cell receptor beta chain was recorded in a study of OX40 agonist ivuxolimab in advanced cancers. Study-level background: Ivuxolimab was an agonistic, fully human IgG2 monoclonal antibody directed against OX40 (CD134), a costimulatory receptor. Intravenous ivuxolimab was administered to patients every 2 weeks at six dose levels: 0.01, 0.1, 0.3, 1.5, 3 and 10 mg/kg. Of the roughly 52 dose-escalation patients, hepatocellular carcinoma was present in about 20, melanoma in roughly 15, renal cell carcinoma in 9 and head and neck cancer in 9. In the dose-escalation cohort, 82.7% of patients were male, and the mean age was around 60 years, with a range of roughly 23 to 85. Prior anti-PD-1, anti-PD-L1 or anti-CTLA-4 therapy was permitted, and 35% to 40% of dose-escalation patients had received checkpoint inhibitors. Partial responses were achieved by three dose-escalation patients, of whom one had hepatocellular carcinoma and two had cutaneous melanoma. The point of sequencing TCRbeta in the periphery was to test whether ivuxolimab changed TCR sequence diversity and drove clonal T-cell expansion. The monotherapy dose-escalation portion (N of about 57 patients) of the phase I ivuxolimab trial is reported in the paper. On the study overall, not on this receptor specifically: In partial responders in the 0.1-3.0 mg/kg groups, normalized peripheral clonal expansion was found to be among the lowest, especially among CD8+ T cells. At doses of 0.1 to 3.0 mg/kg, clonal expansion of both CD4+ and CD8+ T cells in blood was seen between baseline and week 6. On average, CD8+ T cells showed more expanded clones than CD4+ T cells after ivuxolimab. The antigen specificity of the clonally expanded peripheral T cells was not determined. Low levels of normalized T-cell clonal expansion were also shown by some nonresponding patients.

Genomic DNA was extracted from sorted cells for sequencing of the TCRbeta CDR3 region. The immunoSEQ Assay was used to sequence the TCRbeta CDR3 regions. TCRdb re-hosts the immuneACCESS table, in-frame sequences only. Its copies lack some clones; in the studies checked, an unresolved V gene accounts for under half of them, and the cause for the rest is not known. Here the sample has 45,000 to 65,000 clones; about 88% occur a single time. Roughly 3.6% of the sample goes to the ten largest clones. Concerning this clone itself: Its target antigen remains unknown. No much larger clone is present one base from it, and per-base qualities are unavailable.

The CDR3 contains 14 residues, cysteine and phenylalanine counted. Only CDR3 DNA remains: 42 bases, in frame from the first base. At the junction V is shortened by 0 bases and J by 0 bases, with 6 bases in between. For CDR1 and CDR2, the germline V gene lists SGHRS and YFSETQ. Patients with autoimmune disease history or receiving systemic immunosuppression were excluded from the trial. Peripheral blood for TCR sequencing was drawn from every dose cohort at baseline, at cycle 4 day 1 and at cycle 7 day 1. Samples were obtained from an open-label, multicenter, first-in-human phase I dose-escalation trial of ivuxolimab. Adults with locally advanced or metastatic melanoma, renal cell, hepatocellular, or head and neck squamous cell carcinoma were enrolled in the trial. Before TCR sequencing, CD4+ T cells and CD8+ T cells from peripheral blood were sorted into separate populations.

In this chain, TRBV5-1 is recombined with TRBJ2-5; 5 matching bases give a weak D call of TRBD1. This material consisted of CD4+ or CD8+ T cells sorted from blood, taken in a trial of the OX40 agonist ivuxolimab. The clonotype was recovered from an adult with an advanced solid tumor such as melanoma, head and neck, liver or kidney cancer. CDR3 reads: CASSLAGNQETQYF. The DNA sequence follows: TGCGCCAGCAGCTTGGCAGGGAACCAAGAGACCCAGTACTTC.